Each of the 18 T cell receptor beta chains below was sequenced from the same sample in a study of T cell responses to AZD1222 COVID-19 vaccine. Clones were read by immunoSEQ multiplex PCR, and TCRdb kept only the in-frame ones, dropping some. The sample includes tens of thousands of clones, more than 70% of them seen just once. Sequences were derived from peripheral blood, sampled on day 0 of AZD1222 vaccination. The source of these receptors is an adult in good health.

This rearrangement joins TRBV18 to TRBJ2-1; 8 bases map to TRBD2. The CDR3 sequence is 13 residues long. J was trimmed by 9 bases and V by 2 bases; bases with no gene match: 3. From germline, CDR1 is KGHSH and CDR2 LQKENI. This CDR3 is CASSPSGSSEQFF. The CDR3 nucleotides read TGTGCCAGCTCACCAAGCGGGAGTTCTGAGCAGTTCTTC.

The CDR3 protein is CSVGPGANTGELFF. DNA of the CDR3: TGCAGCGTTGGGCCCGGTGCGAACACCGGGGAGCTGTTTTTT. The chain carries TRBV29-1 and TRBJ2-2; D is unclear. The CDR3 runs 14 residues. The V end lost 4 bases, the J end lost 0 bases, and 9 bases lay between the germline ends. CDR1 is SQVTM and CDR2 is ANQGSEA in the germline V gene.

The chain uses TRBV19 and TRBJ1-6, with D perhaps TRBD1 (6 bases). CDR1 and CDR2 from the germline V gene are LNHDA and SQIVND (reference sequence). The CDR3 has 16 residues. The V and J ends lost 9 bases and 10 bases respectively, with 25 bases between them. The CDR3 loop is CASRTLVAGVGSPLHF. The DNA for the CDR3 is TGTGCCAGCAGAACTCTAGTGGCAGGGGTAGGATCACCCCTCCACTTT.

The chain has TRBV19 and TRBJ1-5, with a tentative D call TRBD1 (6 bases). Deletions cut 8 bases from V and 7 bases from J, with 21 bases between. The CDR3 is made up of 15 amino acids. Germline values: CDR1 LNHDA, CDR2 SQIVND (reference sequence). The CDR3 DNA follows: TGTGCCAGTTCTCCGACCGGGACAATCTCCCAGCCCCAGCATTTT. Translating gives CASSPTGTISQPQHF.

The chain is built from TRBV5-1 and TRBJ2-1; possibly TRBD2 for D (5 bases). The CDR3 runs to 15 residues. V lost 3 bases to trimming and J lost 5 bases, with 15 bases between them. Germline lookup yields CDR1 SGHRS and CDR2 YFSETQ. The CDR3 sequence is CASSSDGNLNNEQFF. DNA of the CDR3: TGCGCCAGCAGCTCAGACGGGAACCTTAACAATGAGCAGTTCTTC.

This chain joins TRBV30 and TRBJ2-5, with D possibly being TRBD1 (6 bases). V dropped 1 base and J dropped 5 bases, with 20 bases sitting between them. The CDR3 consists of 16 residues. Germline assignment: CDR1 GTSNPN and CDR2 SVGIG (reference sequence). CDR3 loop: CAWSALGTLSGETQYF. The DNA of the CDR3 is TGTGCCTGGAGTGCACTAGGGACACTCTCAGGGGAGACCCAGTACTTC.

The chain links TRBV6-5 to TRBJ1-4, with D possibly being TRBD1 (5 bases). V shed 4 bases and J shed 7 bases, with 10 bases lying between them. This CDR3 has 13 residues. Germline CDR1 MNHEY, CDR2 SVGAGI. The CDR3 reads CASSFGGVEKLFF. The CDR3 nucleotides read TGTGCCAGCAGTTTCGGGGGAGTTGAAAAACTGTTTTTT.

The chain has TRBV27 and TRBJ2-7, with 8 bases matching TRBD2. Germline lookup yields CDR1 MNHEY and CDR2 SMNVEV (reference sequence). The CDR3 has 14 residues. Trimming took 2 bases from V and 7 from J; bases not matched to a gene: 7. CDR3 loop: CASSLTSGGWEQYF. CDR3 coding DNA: TGTGCCAGCAGTTTAACTAGCGGAGGCTGGGAGCAGTACTTC.

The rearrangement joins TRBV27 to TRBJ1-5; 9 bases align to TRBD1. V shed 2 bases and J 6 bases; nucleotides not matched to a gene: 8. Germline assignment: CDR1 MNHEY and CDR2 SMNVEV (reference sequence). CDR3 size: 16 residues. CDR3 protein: CASSLTGGSGIQPQHF. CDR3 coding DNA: TGTGCCAGCAGTTTAACAGGGGGCTCAGGCATTCAGCCCCAGCATTTT.

The CDR3 coding sequence is TGTGCCAGTAGTCCCTCCGGGACCCTCGCCTCCAATGAGCAGTTCTTC. Protein sequence: CASSPSGTLASNEQFF. The chain combines TRBV19 with TRBJ2-1; D is possibly TRBD1 or TRBD2 (5 bases each). V lost 5 bases and J 6 bases, leaving 20 bases between the germline ends. The CDR3 length is 16 residues. Germline CDR1 reads LNHDA; CDR2 reads SQIVND (reference sequence).

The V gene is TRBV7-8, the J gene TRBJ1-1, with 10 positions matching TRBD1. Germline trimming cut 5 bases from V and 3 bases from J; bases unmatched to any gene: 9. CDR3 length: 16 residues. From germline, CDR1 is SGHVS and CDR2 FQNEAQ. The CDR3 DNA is TGTGCCAGCAGCCCATGGGACAGGGGAGGAGACACTGAAGCTTTCTTT. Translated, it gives CASSPWDRGGDTEAFF.

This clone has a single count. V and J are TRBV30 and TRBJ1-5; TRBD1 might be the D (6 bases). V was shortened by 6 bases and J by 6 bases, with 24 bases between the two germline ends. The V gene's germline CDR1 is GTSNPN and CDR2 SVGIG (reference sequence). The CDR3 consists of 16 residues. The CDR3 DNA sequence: TGTGCCTGCTCGGTACCCCGGGGGCAGGGCACTCAGCCCCAGCATTTT. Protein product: CACSVPRGQGTQPQHF.

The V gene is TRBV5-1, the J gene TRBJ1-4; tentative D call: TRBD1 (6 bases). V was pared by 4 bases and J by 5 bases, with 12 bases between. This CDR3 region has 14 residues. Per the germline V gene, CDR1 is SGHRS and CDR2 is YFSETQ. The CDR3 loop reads CASSQDSGNEKLFF. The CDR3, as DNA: TGCGCCAGCAGCCAGGACAGCGGGAATGAAAAACTGTTTTTT.

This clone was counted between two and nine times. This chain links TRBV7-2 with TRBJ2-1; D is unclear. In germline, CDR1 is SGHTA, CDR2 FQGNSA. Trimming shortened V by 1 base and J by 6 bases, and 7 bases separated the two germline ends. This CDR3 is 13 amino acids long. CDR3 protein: CASSLGSLNEQFF. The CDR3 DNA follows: TGTGCCAGCAGCTTAGGGAGCCTCAATGAGCAGTTCTTC.

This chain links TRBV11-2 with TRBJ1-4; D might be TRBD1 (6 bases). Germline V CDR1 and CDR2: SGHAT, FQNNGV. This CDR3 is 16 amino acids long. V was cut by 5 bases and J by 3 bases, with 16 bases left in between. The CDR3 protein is CASSALGGRANEKLFF. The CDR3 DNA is TGTGCCAGCAGCGCCTTAGGGGGACGGGCTAATGAAAAACTGTTTTTT.

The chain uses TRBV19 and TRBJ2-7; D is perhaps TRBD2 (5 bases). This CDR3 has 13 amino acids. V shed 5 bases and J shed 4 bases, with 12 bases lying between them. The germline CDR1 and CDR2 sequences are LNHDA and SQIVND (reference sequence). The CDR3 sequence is CASSGPGWYEQYF. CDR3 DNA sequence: TGTGCCAGTAGTGGGCCGGGATGGTACGAGCAGTACTTC. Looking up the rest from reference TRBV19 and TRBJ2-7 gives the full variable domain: DGGITQSPKYLFRKEGQNVTLSCEQNLNHDAMYWYRQDPGQGLRLIYYSQIVNDFQKGDIAEGYSVSREKKESFPLTVTSAQKNPTAFYLCASSGPGWYEQYFGPGTRLTVT.

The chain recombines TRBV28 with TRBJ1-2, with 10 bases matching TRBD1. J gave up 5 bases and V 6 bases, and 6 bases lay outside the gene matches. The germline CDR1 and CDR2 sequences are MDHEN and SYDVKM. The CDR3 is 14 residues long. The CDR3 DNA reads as TGTGCCAGCAGAAGGACAGGGGGGGGATATGGCTACACCTTC. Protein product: CASRRTGGGYGYTF.

DNA for the CDR3: TGTGCCAGCAGCCGGCGGGAGGGCCTATTCTCTGGAAACACCATATATTTT. Its translation: CASSRREGLFSGNTIYF. J is TRBJ1-3 and V is TRBV5-4; D not certain. The length of the CDR3 is 17 residues. Between the trimmed V and J ends, which lost 4 bases and 0 bases, there was a span of 17 bases. CDR1 SGHNT and CDR2 YYREEE come from the germline V gene (reference sequence). Variable domain in full (rest from reference TRBV5-4 and TRBJ1-3): ETGVTQSPTHLIKTRGQQVTLRCSSQSGHNTVSWYQQALGQGPQFIFQYYREEENGRGNFPPRFSGLQFPNYSSELNVNALELDDSALYLCASSRREGLFSGNTIYFGEGSWLTVV.